This T cell receptor beta chain was identified during a study of shared clonotypes between healthy human individuals. Generated by immunoSEQ multiplex PCR, the TCRdb table keeps only in-frame clones and is missing some. The data contain 950,000 to 1,300,000 clones, about 75% of them singletons. The CDR3 is 15 amino acids. CDR1 and CDR2 (germline): ENHRY, SYGVKD. The germline V and J ends were trimmed by 2 bases and 3 bases, with 13 bases remaining between them. This clonotype originated in a man between 18 and 35 years old in good health. J is TRBJ1-2 and V is TRBV10-3; D gene uncertain. The sequencing input was memory CD4+ T cells sorted from blood. The subset here: CD45RA-negative fraction. The CDR3 sequence: CAISEGRTGDYGYTF. The CDR3 bases are TGTGCCATCAGTGAGGGCAGAACTGGGGACTATGGCTACACCTTC.